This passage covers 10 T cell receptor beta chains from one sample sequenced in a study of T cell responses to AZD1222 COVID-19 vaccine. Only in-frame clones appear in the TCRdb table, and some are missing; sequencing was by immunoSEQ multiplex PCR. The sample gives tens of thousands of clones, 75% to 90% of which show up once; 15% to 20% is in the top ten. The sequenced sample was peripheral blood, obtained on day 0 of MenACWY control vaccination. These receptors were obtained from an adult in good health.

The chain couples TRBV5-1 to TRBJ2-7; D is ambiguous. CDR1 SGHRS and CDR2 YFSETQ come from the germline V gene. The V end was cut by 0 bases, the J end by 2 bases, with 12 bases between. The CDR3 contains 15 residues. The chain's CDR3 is CASSLGDSAPYEQYF. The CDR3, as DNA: TGCGCCAGCAGCTTGGGAGATTCAGCGCCCTACGAGCAGTACTTC.

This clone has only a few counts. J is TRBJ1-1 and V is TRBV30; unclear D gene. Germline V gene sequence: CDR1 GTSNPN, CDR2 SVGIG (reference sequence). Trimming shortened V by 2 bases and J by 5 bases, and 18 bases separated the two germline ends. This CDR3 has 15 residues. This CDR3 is CAWSRRTGGKTEAFF. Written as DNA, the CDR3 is TGTGCCTGGAGTCGACGAACCGGAGGGAAGACTGAAGCTTTCTTT.

The CDR3 sequence: CAWSVRSEQYF. In nucleotides, the CDR3 is TGTGCCTGGAGTGTACGGAGCGAGCAGTACTTC. The rearrangement joins TRBV30 to TRBJ2-7, with D uncertain. Per germline, CDR1 GTSNPN and CDR2 SVGIG (reference sequence). The V end lost 0 bases, the J end lost 6 bases, and 6 bases lay between the germline ends. The CDR3 is 11 amino acids. Full variable domain (rest looked up from reference TRBV30 and TRBJ2-7): SQTIHQWPATLVQPVGSPLSLECTVEGTSNPNLYWYRQAAGRGLQLLFYSVGIGQISSEVPQNLSASRPQDRQFILSSKKLLLSDSGFYLCAWSVRSEQYFGPGTRLTVT.

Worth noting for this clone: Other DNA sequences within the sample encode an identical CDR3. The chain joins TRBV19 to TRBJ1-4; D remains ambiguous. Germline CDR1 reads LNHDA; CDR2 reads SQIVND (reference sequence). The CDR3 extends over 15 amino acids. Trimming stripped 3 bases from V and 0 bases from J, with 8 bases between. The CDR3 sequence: CASSIGGTTNEKLFF. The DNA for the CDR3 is TGTGCCAGTAGTATCGGCGGGACAACTAATGAAAAACTGTTTTTT. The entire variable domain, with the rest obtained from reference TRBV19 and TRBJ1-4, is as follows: DGGITQSPKYLFRKEGQNVTLSCEQNLNHDAMYWYRQDPGQGLRLIYYSQIVNDFQKGDIAEGYSVSREKKESFPLTVTSAQKNPTAFYLCASSIGGTTNEKLFFGSGTQLSVL.

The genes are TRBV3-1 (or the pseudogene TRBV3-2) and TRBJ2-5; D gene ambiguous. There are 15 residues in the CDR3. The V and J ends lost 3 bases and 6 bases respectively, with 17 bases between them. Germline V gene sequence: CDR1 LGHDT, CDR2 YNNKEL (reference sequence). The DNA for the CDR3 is TGTGCCAGCAGCCAGGTTATGGAGAGAAGTAAGACCCAGTACTTC. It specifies CASSQVMERSKTQYF.

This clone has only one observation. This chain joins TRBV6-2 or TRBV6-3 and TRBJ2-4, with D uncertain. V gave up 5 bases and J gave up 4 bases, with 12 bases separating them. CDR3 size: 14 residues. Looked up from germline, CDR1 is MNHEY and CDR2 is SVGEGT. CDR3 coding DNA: TGTGCCAGCAGTAGCACCGACTCGAAAAACATTCAGTACTTC. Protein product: CASSSTDSKNIQYF.

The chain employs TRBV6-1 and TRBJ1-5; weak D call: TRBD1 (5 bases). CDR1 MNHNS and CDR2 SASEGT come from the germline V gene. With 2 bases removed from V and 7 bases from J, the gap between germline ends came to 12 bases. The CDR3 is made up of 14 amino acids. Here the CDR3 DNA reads TGTGCCAGCAGTGAAAGGGGCAATAGCCAGCCCCAGCATTTT. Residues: CASSERGNSQPQHF.

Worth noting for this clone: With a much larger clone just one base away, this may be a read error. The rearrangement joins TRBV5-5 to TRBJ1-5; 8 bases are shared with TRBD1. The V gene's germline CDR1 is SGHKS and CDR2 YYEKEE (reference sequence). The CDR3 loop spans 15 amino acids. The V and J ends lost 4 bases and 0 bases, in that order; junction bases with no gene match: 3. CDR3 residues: CASSRTGYSNQPQHF. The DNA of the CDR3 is TGTGCCAGCAGCCGGACAGGGTATAGCAATCAGCCCCAGCATTTT.

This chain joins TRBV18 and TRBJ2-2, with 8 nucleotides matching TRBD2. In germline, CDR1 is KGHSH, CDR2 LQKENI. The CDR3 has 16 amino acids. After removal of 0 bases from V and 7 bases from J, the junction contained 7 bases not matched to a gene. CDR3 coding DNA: TGTGCCAGCTCACCACCTCGGGAGGGCCTTTACGGGGAGCTGTTTTTT. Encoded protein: CASSPPREGLYGELFF.

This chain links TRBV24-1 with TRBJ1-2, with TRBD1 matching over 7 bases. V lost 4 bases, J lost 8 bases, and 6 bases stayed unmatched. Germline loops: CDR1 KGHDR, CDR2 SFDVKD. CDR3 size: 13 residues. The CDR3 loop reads CATSDRDRRGYTF. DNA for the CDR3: TGTGCCACCAGTGACCGGGACAGAAGAGGCTACACCTTC.